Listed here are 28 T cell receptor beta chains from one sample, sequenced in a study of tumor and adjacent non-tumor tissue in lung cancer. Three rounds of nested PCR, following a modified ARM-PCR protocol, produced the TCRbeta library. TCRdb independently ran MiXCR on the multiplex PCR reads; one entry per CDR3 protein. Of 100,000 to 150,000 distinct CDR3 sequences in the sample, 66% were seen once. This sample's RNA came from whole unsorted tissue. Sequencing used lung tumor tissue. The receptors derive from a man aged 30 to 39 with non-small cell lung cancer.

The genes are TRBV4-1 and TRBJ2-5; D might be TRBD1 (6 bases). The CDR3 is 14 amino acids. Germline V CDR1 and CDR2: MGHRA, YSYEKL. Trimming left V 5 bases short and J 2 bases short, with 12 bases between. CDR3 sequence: CASSYSDSQETQYF. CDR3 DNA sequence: TGCGCCAGCAGCTACTCGGACAGTCAAGAGACCCAGTACTTC.

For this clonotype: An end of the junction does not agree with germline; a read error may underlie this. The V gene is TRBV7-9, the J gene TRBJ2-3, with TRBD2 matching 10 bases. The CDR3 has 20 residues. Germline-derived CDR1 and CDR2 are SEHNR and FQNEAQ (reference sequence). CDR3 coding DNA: TGTGCCAGCAGCTCCAAAGGGAACGTAGCGGGAGGCCCAATAAGGGATACGCAATATTTT. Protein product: CASSSKGNVAGGPIRDTQYF.

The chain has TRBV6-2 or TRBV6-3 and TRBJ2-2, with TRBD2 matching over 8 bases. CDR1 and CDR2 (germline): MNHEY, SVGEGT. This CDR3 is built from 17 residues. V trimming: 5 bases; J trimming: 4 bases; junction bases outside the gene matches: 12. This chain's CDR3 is CASSDGGVAGSTGELFF. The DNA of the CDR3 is TGTGCCAGCAGTGACGGGGGGGTGGCGGGGAGCACCGGGGAGCTGTTTTTT.

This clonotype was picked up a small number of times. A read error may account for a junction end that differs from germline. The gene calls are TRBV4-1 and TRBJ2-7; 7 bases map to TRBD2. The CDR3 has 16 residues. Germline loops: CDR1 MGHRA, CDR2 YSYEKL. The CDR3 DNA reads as TGCGCCAACAGCCAGGATGAGACGGGAGGTACGTACGGGCAGTACTTC. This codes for CANSQDETGGTYGQYF.

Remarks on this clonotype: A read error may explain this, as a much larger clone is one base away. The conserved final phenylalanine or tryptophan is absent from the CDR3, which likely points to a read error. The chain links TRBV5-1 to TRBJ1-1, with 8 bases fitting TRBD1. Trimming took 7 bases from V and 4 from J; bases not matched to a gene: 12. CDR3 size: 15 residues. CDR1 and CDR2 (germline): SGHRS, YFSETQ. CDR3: CASLLSGQGGTEAFY. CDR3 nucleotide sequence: TGCGCCAGCCTCCTATCCGGACAGGGAGGCACTGAAGCTTTCTAT.

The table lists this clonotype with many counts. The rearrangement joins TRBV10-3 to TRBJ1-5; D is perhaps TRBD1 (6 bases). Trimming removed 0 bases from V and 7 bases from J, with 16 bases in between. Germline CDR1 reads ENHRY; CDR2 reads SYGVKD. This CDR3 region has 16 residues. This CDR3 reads CAISESRGGLDQPQHF. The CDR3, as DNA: TGTGCCATCAGTGAGTCTCGTGGGGGGCTTGACCAGCCCCAGCATTTT.

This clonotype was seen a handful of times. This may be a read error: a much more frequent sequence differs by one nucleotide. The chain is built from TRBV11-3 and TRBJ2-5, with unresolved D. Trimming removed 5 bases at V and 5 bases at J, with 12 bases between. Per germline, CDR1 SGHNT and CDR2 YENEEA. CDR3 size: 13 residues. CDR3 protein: CASSPTCPETQYF. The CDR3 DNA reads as TGTGCCAGCAGCCCGACATGTCCGGAGACCCAGTACTTC.

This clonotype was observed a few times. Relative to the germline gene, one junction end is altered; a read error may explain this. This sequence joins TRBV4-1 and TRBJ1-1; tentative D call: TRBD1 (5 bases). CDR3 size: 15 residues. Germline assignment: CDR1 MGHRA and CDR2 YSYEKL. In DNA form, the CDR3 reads TGTGCCAGCAACCAAGACCTGGGGGTGAACACTGAAGCTTTCTTT. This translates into CASNQDLGVNTEAFF.

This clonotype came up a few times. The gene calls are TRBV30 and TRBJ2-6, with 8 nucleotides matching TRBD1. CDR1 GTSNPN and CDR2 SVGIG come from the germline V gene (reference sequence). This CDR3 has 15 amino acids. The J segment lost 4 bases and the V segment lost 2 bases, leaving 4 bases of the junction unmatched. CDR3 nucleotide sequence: TGTGCCTGGAGTACACAGGGGGACGGGGCCAACGTCCTGACTTTC. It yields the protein CAWSTQGDGANVLTF.

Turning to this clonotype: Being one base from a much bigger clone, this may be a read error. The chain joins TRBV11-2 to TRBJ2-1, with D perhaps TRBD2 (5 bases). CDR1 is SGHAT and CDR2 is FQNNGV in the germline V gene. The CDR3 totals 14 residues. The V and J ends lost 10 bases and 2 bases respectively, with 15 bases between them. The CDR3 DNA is TGTGCCAACCGCCTACGCGGGCCCTACAATGAGCAGTTCTTC. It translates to CANRLRGPYNEQFF.

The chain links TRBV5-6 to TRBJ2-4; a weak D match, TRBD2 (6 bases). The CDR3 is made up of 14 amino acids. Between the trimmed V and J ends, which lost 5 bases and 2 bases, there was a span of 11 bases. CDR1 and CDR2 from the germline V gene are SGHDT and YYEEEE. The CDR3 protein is CASRRRATKNIQYF. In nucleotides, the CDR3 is TGTGCCAGCAGGCGGAGGGCGACCAAAAACATTCAGTACTTC.

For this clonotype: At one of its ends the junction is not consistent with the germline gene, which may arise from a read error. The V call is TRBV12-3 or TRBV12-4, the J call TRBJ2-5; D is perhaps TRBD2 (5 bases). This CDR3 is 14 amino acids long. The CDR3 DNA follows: TGCGCCAGCAGTTTATTCTTCAGTTGGGAGACCCTATACTTC. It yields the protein CASSLFFSWETLYF.

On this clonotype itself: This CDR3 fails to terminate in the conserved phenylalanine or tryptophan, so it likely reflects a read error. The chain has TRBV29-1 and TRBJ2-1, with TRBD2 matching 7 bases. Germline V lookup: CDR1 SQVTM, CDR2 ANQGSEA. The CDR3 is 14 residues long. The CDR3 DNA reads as TGTAGCGTTGAAGATGGCGGGGGATGGTATGAGCAGTTCCTC. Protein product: CSVEDGGGWYEQFL.

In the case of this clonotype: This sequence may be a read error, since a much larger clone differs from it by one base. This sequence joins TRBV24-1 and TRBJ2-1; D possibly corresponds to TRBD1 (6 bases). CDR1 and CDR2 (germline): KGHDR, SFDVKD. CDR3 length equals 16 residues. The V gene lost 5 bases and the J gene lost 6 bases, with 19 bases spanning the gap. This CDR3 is CATSGLTRGSGNEQFF. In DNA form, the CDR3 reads TGTGCCACCAGTGGCCTTACTAGGGGGAGCGGCAATGAGCAGTTCTTC.

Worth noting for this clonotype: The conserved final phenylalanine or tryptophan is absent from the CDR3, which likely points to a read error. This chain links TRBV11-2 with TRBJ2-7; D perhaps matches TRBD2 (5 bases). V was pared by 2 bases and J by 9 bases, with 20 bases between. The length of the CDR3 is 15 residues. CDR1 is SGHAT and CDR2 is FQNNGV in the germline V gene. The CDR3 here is CASSLNSVTTNGQYS. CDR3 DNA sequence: TGTGCCAGCAGCTTAAATAGCGTGACGACCAACGGGCAGTACTCC.

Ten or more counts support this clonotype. In DNA, the CDR3 is TGTGCCAGCAGTTACCAAAGCTCCTACAATGAGCAGTTCTTC. Translating gives CASSYQSSYNEQFF. The chain links TRBV6-2 or TRBV6-3 to TRBJ2-1; no firm D call. This CDR3 has 14 amino acids. Germline CDR1 is MNHEY and CDR2 is SVGEGT. V was cut by 2 bases and J by 0 bases, with 5 bases left in between.

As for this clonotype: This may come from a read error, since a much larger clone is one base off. In nucleotides, the CDR3 is TGTGCCAGCAGTTCCGGGTTCGGGTACGACCAGTACTTC. Translated: CASSSGFGYDQYF. The rearrangement joins TRBV12-3 or TRBV12-4 to TRBJ2-7; D is unresolved. The CDR3 has 13 residues.

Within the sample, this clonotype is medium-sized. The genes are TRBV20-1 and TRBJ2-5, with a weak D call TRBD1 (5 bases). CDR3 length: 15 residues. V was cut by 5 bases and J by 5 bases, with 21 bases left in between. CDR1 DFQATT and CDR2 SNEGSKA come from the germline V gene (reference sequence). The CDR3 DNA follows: TGCAGTGCTGAGAGTCCCGCAGGGTCAGTGGAGACCCAGTACTTC. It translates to CSAESPAGSVETQYF.

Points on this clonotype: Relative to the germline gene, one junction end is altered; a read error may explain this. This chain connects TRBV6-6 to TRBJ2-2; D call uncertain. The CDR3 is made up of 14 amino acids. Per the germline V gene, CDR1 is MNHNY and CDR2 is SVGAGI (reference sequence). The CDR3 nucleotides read TGTACCAGCAGTTACAACAGGAACACCGGGGAGCTGTTTTTT. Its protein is CTSSYNRNTGELFF.

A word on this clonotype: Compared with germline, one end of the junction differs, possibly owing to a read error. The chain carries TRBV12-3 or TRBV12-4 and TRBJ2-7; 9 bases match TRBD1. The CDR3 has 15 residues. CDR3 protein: CVSSLAIGTGSEQYF. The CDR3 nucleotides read TGTGTCAGCAGTTTAGCAATCGGGACAGGGTCCGAACAGTACTTC.

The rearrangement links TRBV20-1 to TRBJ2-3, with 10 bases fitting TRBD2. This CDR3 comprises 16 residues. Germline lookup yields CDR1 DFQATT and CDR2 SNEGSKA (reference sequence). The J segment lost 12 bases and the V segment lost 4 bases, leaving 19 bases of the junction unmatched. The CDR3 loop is CSAIGGLAGARREQYF. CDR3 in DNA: TGCAGTGCTATAGGGGGTCTAGCGGGGGCCCGGAGGGAACAGTATTTT.

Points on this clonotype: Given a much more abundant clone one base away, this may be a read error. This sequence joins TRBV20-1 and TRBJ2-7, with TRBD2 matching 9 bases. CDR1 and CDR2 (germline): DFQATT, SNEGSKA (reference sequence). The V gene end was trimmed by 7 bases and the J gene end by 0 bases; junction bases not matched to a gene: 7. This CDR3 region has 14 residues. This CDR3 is CSVNSGGHSYEQYF. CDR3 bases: TGCAGTGTAAATAGCGGGGGACACTCCTACGAGCAGTACTTC.

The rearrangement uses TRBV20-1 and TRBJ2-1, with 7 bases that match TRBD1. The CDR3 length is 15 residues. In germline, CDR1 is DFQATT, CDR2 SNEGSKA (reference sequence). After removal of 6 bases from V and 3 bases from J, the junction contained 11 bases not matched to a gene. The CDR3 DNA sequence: TGCAGTGCAGGGGGTATAGGGGGCTTCTACAATGAGCAGTTCTTC. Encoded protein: CSAGGIGGFYNEQFF.

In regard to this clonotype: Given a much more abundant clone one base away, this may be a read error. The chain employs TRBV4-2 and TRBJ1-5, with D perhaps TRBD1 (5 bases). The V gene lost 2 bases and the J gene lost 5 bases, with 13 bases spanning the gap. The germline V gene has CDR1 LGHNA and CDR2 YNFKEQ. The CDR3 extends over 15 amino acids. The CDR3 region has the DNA TGTGCCAGCAGCCAATCCACGGCGGGGGATCAGCCCCAGCATTTT. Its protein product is CASSQSTAGDQPQHF.

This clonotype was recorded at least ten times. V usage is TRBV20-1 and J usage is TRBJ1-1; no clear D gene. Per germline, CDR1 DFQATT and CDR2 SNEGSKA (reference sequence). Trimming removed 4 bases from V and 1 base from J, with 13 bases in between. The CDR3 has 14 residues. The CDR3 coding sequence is TGCAGTGCTAACCCGCGTGTGGGGAACACTGAAGCTTTCTTT. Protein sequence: CSANPRVGNTEAFF.

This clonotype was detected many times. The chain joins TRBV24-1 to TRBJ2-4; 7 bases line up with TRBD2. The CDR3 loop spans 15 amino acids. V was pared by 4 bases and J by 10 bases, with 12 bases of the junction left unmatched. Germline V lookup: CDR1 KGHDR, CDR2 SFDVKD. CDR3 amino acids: CATSDPVRGAGIQYF. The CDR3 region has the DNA TGTGCCACCAGTGACCCTGTGAGGGGAGCGGGGATTCAGTACTTC.

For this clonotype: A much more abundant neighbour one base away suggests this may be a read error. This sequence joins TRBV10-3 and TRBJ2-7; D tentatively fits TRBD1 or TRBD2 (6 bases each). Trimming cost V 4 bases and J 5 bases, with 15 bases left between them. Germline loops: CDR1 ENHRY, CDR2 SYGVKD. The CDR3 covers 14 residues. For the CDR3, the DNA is TGTGCCATCAGTGGCGGGGACAAGGGCCACGAGCAGTACTTC. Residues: CAISGGDKGHEQYF.

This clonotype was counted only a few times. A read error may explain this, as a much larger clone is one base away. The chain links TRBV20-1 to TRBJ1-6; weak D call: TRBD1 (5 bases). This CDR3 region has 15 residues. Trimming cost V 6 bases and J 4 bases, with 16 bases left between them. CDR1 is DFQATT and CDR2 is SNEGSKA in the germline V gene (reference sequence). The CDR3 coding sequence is TGCAGTGCCGGAGGGAGGGGTGGGTATAATTCACCCCTCCACTTT. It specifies CSAGGRGGYNSPLHF.